This T cell receptor (beta chain) was retrieved from a study of post-analysis software for immune sequencing data. Study in general: The courses of disease that were included comprised relapsing-remitting, secondary progressive and progressive-relapsing multiple sclerosis. Study results and limitations: Five or six TRBV segments were significantly more frequent in patients than in controls. TRBV5-6, TRBV5-1 and TRBV20-1 were among these segments. F measure grouped same-batch samples tightly together. For normalized Chao1 diversity, multiple sclerosis patients scored significantly lower than controls did.

This clonotype was counted a few times. What it binds is not known. This CDR3 is 17 amino acids long. Trimming removed 5 bases from V and 1 base from J, with 21 bases in between. CDR1 is SEHNR, CDR2 FQNEAQ, per germline (reference sequence). Carried by the TCR beta cDNA libraries were unique molecular identifiers. Each batch of roughly 0.9 to 10 million T cells produced roughly 450,000 cDNA molecules. TCRdb analysed the PCR reads with MiXCR anew, one entry per CDR3 protein. The data contain hundreds of thousands of distinct CDR3 sequences, approximately 60% of them seen just once; the ten biggest clones take up around 11%.

Sample: blood. The TCR comes from a girl aged 2 to 9 with multiple sclerosis. V and J are TRBV7-9 and TRBJ2-7; a possible D gene is TRBD2 (6 bases). DNA for the CDR3: TGTGCCAGCAGCCTTGGGACTCCTGGCGCACTATCCTACGAGCAGTACTTC. Encoded protein: CASSLGTPGALSYEQYF. The complete variable domain, with remaining parts taken from reference TRBV7-9 and TRBJ2-7, reads DTGVSQNPRHKITKRGQNVTFRCDPISEHNRLYWYRQTLGQGPEFLTYFQNEAQLEKSRLLSDRFSAERPKGSFSTLEIQRTEQGDSAMYLCASSLGTPGALSYEQYFGPGTRLTVT.